Sequencing of this T cell receptor (beta chain) was carried out in a study of T cells in Graves' hyperthyroidism and ophthalmopathy. Patients with uncontrolled infections, other autoimmune diseases, pregnancy or lactation were excluded. Ahead of any ophthalmopathy symptoms, the blood sample was obtained at the first diagnosis of hyperthyroidism. Overall study results and limits: Expanded thyroid clonotypes (above 0.001) were mostly also found in blood. Ophthalmopathy cases were set apart from stable hyperthyroidism by a 13 V-J model.

Germline V CDR1 and CDR2: MNHNS, SASEGT. The CDR3 runs to 10 residues. Trimming took 6 bases from V and 10 from J, leaving 9 bases between them. This clonotype was counted many times. Its antigen is unknown. Template material for amplifying TCR beta CDR3 regions consisted of RNA transcripts. HTBI primers were used for first-round RT-PCR of the TCR CDR3. TCRdb itself ran the multiplex PCR reads through MiXCR, one entry per CDR3 protein. This sample carries hundreds of thousands of distinct CDR3 sequences, approximately 26% of them seen once, and the ten largest clones take about a quarter. The sequence was collected from a man aged 40-49 years with Graves' hyperthyroidism that later progressed to Graves' ophthalmopathy. The sample taken for sequencing was blood. The chain couples TRBV6-1 to TRBJ2-5; D unresolved. The CDR3 DNA sequence: TGTGCCAGCAGCCTTGGTGTCCAGTACTTC. Its translation is CASSLGVQYF.